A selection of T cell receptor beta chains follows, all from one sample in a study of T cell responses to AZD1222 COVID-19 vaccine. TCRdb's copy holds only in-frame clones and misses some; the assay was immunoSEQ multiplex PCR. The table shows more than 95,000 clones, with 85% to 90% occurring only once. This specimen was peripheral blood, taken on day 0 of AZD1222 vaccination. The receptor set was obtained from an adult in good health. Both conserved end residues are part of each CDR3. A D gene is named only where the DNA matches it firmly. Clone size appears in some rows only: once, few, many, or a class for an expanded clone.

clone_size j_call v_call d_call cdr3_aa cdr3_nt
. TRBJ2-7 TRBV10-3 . CAIRVGQGTYEQYF TGTGCCATCCGGGTCGGGCAGGGAACCTACGAGCAGTACTTC
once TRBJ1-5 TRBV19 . CASSSGTRGNQPQHF TGTGCCAGTAGTTCCGGGACCCGGGGCAATCAGCCCCAGCATTTT
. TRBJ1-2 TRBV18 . CASSPRTAGVDYTF TGTGCCAGCTCACCGAGGACAGCCGGAGTTGACTACACCTTC
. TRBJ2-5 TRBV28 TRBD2 CASSHAKTSGKETQYF TGTGCCAGCAGTCACGCGAAGACTAGCGGGAAAGAGACCCAGTACTTC
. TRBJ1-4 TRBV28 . CASRDSVGSNEKLFF TGTGCCAGCAGGGACTCCGTGGGATCTAATGAAAAACTGTTTTTT
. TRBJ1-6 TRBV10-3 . CAISESGSNSPLHF TGTGCCATCAGTGAGTCAGGCAGTAATTCACCCCTCCACTTT
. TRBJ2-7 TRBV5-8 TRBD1 CASSTRTGIYEQYF TGTGCCAGCAGCACCAGGACAGGGATCTACGAGCAGTACTTC
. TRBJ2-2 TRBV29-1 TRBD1 CSVVTGATGELFF TGCAGCGTTGTAACAGGGGCCACCGGGGAGCTGTTTTTT
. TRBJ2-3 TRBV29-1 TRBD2 CSVASTWVAGTSTDTQYF TGCAGCGTTGCTTCCACGTGGGTAGCGGGGACTAGCACAGATACGCAGTATTTT
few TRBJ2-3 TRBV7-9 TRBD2 CASSFSGAGDTQYF TGTGCCAGCAGCTTTAGCGGGGCGGGAGATACGCAGTATTTT
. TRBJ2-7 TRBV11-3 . CASSLDYEQYF TGTGCCAGCAGCTTAGATTACGAGCAGTACTTC
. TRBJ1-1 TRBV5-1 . CASSLAHSNTEAFF TGCGCCAGCAGCTTGGCTCACAGTAACACTGAAGCTTTCTTT
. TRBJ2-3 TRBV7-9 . CASTNSYTDTQYF TGTGCCAGCACAAACTCGTACACAGATACGCAGTATTTT
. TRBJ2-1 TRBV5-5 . CASSLTARSYNEQFF TGTGCCAGCAGCCTGACAGCGCGCTCCTACAATGAGCAGTTCTTC
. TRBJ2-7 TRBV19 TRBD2 CASSTGLAGGRVAYEQYF TGTGCCAGTAGTACCGGTCTAGCGGGAGGGCGGGTCGCCTACGAGCAGTACTTC
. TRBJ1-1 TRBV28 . CASGENREAFF TGTGCCAGCGGGGAGAACCGTGAAGCTTTCTTT
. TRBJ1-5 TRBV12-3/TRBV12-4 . CASSLLVDQPQHF TGTGCCAGCAGTTTATTGGTGGATCAGCCCCAGCATTTT
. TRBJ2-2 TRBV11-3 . CASSFRGPDTGELFF TGTGCCAGCAGCTTCCGAGGGCCGGACACCGGGGAGCTGTTTTTT
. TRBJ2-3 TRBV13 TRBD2 CASSLGQGRTSGTDTQYF TGTGCCAGCAGCTTAGGTCAGGGGAGGACTAGCGGGACAGATACGCAGTATTTT
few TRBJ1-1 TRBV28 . CASTTGAFNTEAFF TGTGCCAGCACCACGGGGGCGTTTAACACTGAAGCTTTCTTT
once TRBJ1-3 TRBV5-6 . CASSLLRRAGGNTIYF TGTGCCAGCAGCTTGTTAAGAAGAGCTGGAGGAAACACCATATATTTT
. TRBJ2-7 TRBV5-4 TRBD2 CASSLVAGNNEQYF TGTGCCAGCAGCTTGGTAGCGGGAAATAACGAGCAGTACTTC
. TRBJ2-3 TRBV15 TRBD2 CATSRASGRSTDTQYF TGTGCCACCAGCAGAGCTAGCGGGAGAAGCACAGATACGCAGTATTTT
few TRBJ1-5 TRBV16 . CASSFAAGWQPQHF TGTGCCAGCAGCTTTGCGGCAGGGTGGCAGCCCCAGCATTTT
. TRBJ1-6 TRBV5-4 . CASSLGSGVGSPLHF TGTGCCAGCAGCTTGGGCAGCGGGGTAGGGTCACCCCTCCACTTT
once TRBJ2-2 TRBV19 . CASSQPRANTGELFF TGTGCCAGTAGCCAACCCAGGGCGAACACCGGGGAGCTGTTTTTT
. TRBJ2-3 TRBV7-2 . CASSPHLVDTQYF TGTGCCAGCAGCCCGCATCTGGTGGATACGCAGTATTTT
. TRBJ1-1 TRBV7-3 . CASSLEGVRNTEAFF TGTGCCAGCAGCTTAGAGGGAGTGCGGAACACTGAAGCTTTCTTT
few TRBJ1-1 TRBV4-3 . CASSQAQVSGTEAFF TGCGCCAGCAGCCAAGCGCAAGTATCGGGCACTGAAGCTTTCTTT
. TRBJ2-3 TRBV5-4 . CASSLDGGAGDTQYF TGTGCCAGCAGCTTGGATGGGGGGGCCGGCGATACGCAGTATTTT
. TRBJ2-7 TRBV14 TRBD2 CASSQLIAGGYRGEQYF TGTGCCAGCAGCCAACTCATAGCGGGAGGTTATAGGGGCGAGCAGTACTTC
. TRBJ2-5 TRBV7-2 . CASSSGPSTTQYF TGTGCCAGCAGTTCCGGACCTAGCACGACCCAGTACTTC
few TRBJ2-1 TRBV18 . CASSPNGGNEQFF TGTGCCAGCTCACCTAATGGGGGGAATGAGCAGTTCTTC
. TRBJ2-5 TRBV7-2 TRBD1 CATSQGVGETQYF TGTGCCACCTCCCAGGGGGTAGGAGAGACCCAGTACTTC